This TCR beta chain was sequenced during a study of blood T cell repertoires in COVID-19 (dated by TCRdb to 2018 to 2021). Looking at the study overall: The collaborator samples originated in the United States, Italy and Spain and spanned the acute and convalescent phases of COVID-19. The prospective study material was composed of cDNA or gDNA derived from T cells, B-cell-depleted T cells, or PBMCs. Deeply sampled blood TCRbeta repertoires from subjects exposed to, actively infected with, or recovered from COVID-19 were included in the dataset. The repertoires were released in a freely available public database meant as a resource for research on the immune response to SARS-CoV-2. Samples were obtained from the ongoing ImmuneRACE study (first 160 participants) and from about 1,300 subjects provided by 6 global collaborators. A de-identified subject ID, COVID-19 status, age in years and sex were almost always included in the sample metadata. Where HLA class I and class II types were available, the types were taken from metadata supplied by the sample provider, not from assay-based typing.

The CDR1 and CDR2 encoded by the germline V gene (reference sequence) are SGHNT and YYREEE. Trimming removed 4 bases from V and 0 bases from J; the gene matches leave 8 bases unexplained. The CDR3 runs 16 amino acids, cysteine and phenylalanine included. Left in the record is the CDR3 DNA by itself, 48 bases read in frame from the first base. The immunoSEQ Assay, a bias-controlled multiplex PCR, was used to amplify TCRbeta CDR3 regions from genomic DNA. Per the authors' processing: The number of nucleated cells in each sample was estimated from the amplification of reference gene primers within the assay. To quantify the absolute abundance of each unique TCRbeta CDR3 rearrangement, sequence reads were collapsed and filtered. For each sample, productive Simpson clonality was calculated as the square root of Simpson's diversity index across productive rearrangements. The clones in this table, taken by TCRdb from immuneACCESS, are in-frame only. Not every clone is retained; where verified, under half of the shortfall comes from an unresolved V gene, and the cause of the rest is unknown. D and trimming come from the DNA, and the V and J calls and clone size come from that table. The sample data list fewer than 350,000 clones, and around 90% of these were observed just once. Clones ranked in the top ten supply about 2.3% of the sample.

Participants in the prospective study were enrolled through a virtual design, were aged about 18 to 100 years, and lived in roughly 25 United States geographic areas. In the prospective study, participants were assigned to cohorts based on the clinical history participants reported in a screening survey and a study questionnaire. Each participant in the prospective study had whole blood, serum and a nasopharyngeal or oropharyngeal swab collected by mobile phlebotomists. Additional blood draws and questionnaires over an approximately two-month period could optionally be provided by prospective study participants. Before DNA extraction, blood samples from the prospective study were shipped at room temperature or frozen. For this clone: Its antigen has not been determined. Within one base of it there is no much larger clone, and no base qualities were kept.

Findings and caveats that apply to the study as a whole: The amount of clinical and demographic metadata varied by source and participant and was provided uncurated.

The chain was built from TRBV5-4 and TRBJ2-7; 9 central bases correspond to TRBD2. This TCR was recovered from a woman between 40 and 55 years old with acute COVID-19. The sequenced sample consisted of PBMCs or T cells enriched from blood (not recorded which). This receptor has the CDR3 CASSLAAGGSSYEQYF. The bases are TGTGCCAGCAGCCTCGCCGCGGGGGGGAGCTCCTACGAGCAGTACTTC.